These 8 T cell receptor beta chains share one sample of origin, sequenced in a study of identical twins. TCRdb redid the calling of the 5' RACE reads with MiXCR, one entry per CDR3 protein. The repertoire holds hundreds of thousands of distinct CDR3 sequences, with around 6% as singletons. The sequencing input was naive T cells sorted from blood. These receptors were collected from a young man in good health.

This clonotype was observed at least ten times. The J gene is TRBJ2-7, the V gene TRBV28; D is unresolved. The V and J ends lost 2 bases and 4 bases respectively, with 9 bases between them. Germline loops: CDR1 MDHEN, CDR2 SYDVKM. The CDR3 loop spans 13 amino acids. Here the CDR3 DNA reads TGTGCCAGCAGTTTAGAGTCAGGTTACGAGCAGTACTTC. It specifies CASSLESGYEQYF.

In its sample, this clonotype was seen many times. The CDR3 bases are TGTGCCAGCAGCTGGACGGCAACTAATGAAAAACTGTTTTTT. Protein product: CASSWTATNEKLFF. This sequence joins TRBV7-2 and TRBJ1-4; D not resolved. The length of the CDR3 is 14 residues. V shed 4 bases and J shed 0 bases, with 6 bases lying between them. CDR1 and CDR2 from the germline V gene are SGHTA and FQGNSA.

This clonotype was observed a single time. The chain links TRBV5-1 to TRBJ2-1, with 7 bases lining up with TRBD1. After removal of 0 bases from V and 4 bases from J, the junction contained 4 bases not matched to a gene. Germline CDR1 and CDR2: SGHRS and YFSETQ. This CDR3 is built from 15 residues. CDR3 sequence: CASSLATGEYNEQFF. CDR3 bases: TGCGCCAGCAGCTTGGCCACAGGGGAATACAATGAGCAGTTCTTC.

This clonotype came up many times. The chain combines TRBV20-1 with TRBJ1-5; a weak D match, TRBD1 (6 bases). Germline CDR1 is DFQATT and CDR2 is SNEGSKA (reference sequence). This CDR3 spans 13 amino acids. V was trimmed by 6 bases and J by 2 bases, leaving 11 bases between them. CDR3 region: CSANRDGNQPQHF. CDR3 sequence (DNA): TGCAGTGCAAACAGGGATGGCAATCAGCCCCAGCATTTT.

The sample holds a few counts of this clonotype. This chain connects TRBV6-1 to TRBJ1-4; TRBD1 matches at 7 bases. Losses at the gene ends were 1 base for V and 8 bases for J; bases not matched to a gene: 7. CDR1 and CDR2 (germline): MNHNS, SASEGT. This CDR3 has 15 amino acids. CDR3 loop: CASSEVITGVEKLFF. CDR3 DNA: TGTGCCAGCAGTGAAGTTATCACAGGGGTGGAAAAACTGTTTTTT.

V gene TRBV5-1 combines with J gene TRBJ2-4; 8 bases fit TRBD2. V was pared by 4 bases and J by 8 bases, with 11 bases of the junction left unmatched. The germline gives CDR1 SGHRS, CDR2 YFSETQ. The CDR3 has 15 residues. CDR3 protein: CASSLGPGGGYIQYF. CDR3 DNA sequence: TGCGCCAGCAGCCTGGGGCCGGGAGGGGGGTACATTCAGTACTTC.

This clonotype occurred a few times. The rearrangement joins TRBV15 to TRBJ2-7, with a tentative D call TRBD1 (6 bases). Germline V gene data show CDR1 as LNHNV and CDR2 as YYDKDF (reference sequence). The CDR3 contains 14 residues. Trimming stripped 0 bases from V and 2 bases from J, with 8 bases between. In DNA, the CDR3 is TGTGCCACCAGCAGAGAGACAGGCGCCTACGAGCAGTACTTC. Amino acid sequence: CATSRETGAYEQYF. Using reference TRBV15 and TRBJ2-7 for the parts outside the CDR3, the full variable domain is DAMVIQNPRYQVTQFGKPVTLSCSQTLNHNVMYWYQQKSSQAPKLLFHYYDKDFNNEADTPDNFQSRRPNTSFCFLDIRSPGLGDTAMYLCATSRETGAYEQYFGPGTRLTVT.

This clonotype was recorded at least ten times. For the CDR3, the DNA is TGTGCCATCAGAACAGGGGCCGGGGAGACCCAGTACTTC. Its translation: CAIRTGAGETQYF. The chain links TRBV10-3 to TRBJ2-5, with 7 positions matching TRBD1. J was trimmed by 5 bases and V by 6 bases; bases with no gene match: 6. This CDR3 comprises 13 residues. Germline CDR1 and CDR2: ENHRY and SYGVKD.